This T cell receptor (beta chain) was found in a study of T cell repertoires in cytomegalovirus infection. Study context: It was the public TCR beta signatures that indicated both CMV infection and matching HLA type. Points from the study as a whole: Dominant in the ex vivo response were TCR beta clonotypes restricted by HLA-C and specific for CMV.

TCRdb reprocessed the reads via MiXCR and lists one record per CDR3 protein. This sample carries under 200,000 distinct CDR3 sequences, 8% to 10% of them seen once, and the ten largest clones take about 5%. Turning to this clonotype: Its antigen is still unknown.

The V end lost 5 bases, the J end lost 5 bases, and 7 bases lay between the germline ends. Germline V gene sequence: CDR1 DFQATT, CDR2 SNEGSKA (reference sequence). The CDR3 sequence is 11 residues long. The sequence was obtained from a human donor in good health (CMV status not recorded). Some clones in this sample may be carry-over from other donors' samples. The sequenced sample consisted of PBMCs. The rearrangement links TRBV20-1 to TRBJ2-1; D not certain. The chain's CDR3 is CSAEWNNEQFF. The CDR3 DNA sequence: TGCAGTGCTGAGTGGAACAATGAGCAGTTCTTC.